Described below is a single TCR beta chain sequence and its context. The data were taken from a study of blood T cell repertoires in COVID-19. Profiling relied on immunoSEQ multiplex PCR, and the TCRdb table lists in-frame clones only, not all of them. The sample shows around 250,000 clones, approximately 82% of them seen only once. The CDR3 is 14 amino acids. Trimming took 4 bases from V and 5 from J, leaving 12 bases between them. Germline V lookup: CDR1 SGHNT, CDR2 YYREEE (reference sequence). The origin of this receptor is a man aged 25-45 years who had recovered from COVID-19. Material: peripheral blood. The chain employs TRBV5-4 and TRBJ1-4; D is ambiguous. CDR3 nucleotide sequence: TGTGCCAGCAGCATCCCGGGTACGAATGAAAAACTGTTTTTT. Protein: CASSIPGTNEKLFF.